This section outlines one TCR beta chain sequence together with its context. Its cognate antigen has yet to be identified. The sample holds no much larger clone one base away, and base qualities are not on file. Peripheral blood CD8+ and CD4+ T cells from healthy donors, Susac syndrome patients and multiple sclerosis patients were profiled using high-throughput TCR beta sequencing. Treatment-naive patients with stable or active relapsing-remitting disease fulfilling revised McDonald criteria were used as multiple sclerosis controls. CD8+ TEMRA cells were enriched by FACS, while bulk CD8+ and CD4+ T cells were purified by magnetic negative isolation. Blood was collected in EDTA tubes and processed within 24 hours, with PBMCs isolated through density gradient centrifugation. PBMCs intended for TCR sequencing were cryopreserved in liquid nitrogen and were subsequently thawed in a 37 degrees C water bath. A purity of at least 90% was achieved for sorted or isolated CD4+, CD8+ and CD8+ TEMRA cells.

The data derive from a study of CD8 T cells in Susac syndrome (dated by TCRdb to the late 2010s). Background on the whole study: Repertoire sequencing was used to test whether CD8+ T cell activation and differentiation in Susac syndrome was antigen driven. Clonality of the CD8+ T cell repertoire was compared between about a dozen healthy donors, approximately 14 Susac syndrome patients and 15 or so multiple sclerosis patients.

Broad study findings and their caveats: The TCR sequencing and HLA analysis was acknowledged to have included a relatively small number of individuals.

RNA was extracted using the RNeasy kit, and roughly 0.5 to 1 microgram was reverse transcribed with random hexamers. TCR beta CDR3 regions were amplified with the immunoSEQ multiplex PCR assay covering 54 Vbeta and 13 Jbeta segments. PCR amplification bias was corrected by using a synthetic template baseline for primer optimization and computational correction. In the authors' own workflow: Reads were annotated to V, D and J genes according to IMGT and were analyzed with immunoSEQ Analyzer, with only productive sequences retained. Clonality was computed as one minus Shannon entropy normalized by log2 of the number of productive unique sequences. For each patient and control, public and private clones were evaluated among the 100 most prevalent clones. Clones were defined as Susac-specific when absent from the healthy and MS cohorts, from over a thousand published viral clones and from other ImmuneACCESS disease sequences. In-frame beta chains were kept once TCRdb had trimmed the public reads at Q25 with fastp and called clones with MiXCR. For every CDR3 protein sequence, its rows merge into one entry that carries the most common genes and DNA. What appears here as the V and J calls and clone size reflects TCRdb's work, not the paper's. The sample table lists about 430,000 distinct CDR3 sequences, 85% of them with a count of one. Approximately 0.12% of the sample is held by the ten biggest clonotypes.

Spanning cysteine to phenylalanine, the CDR3 consists of 18 amino acids. Only CDR3 DNA remains: 54 bases, in frame from the first base. Looking up the germline V gene yields CDR1 SGHVS and CDR2 FQNEAQ. V is shortened by 2 bases, J by 4 bases, and the region joining them spans 21 bases. This sequence originates from a human donor with multiple sclerosis. Material for sequencing was CD8+ T cells from PBMCs. This sequence uses TRBV7-8 and TRBJ2-1, with an unclear D gene assignment. The CDR3 protein is CASSLPSPGSLWYNEQFF. The sequence in DNA is TGTGCCAGCAGCTTACCCAGCCCAGGCAGTCTTTGGTACAATGAGCAGTTCTTC.